These 17 T cell receptor beta chains were sequenced from one sample in a study of blood T cell repertoires in COVID-19 (dated by TCRdb to the early 2020s). Library construction relied on the immunoSEQ multiplex PCR assay. TCRdb provides this immuneACCESS table in a form limited to in-frame rearrangements. Some clones are lacking; in checked studies, under half of them reflect an unresolved V gene, and why the rest are absent is not known. A total of around 130,000 clones appear in this sample, roughly 85% of them only once. Around 4.7% of the sample belongs to the ten largest clones. The sample consisted of peripheral blood. All receptors come from a human donor in a cohort sampled during active COVID-19.

J is TRBJ1-2 and V is TRBV5-4, with unresolved D. Trimming took off 0 bases at V and 1 base at J, with 10 bases between the two ends. Per germline, CDR1 SGHNT and CDR2 YYREEE (reference sequence). CDR3 length: 15 residues. The CDR3 region has the DNA TGTGCCAGCAGCTTGGGGGTGGCGGTTAACTATGGCTACACCTTC. Protein: CASSLGVAVNYGYTF.

This clone appeared a few times. V and J are TRBV7-2 and TRBJ1-3; D remains ambiguous. Trimming left V 1 base short and J 12 bases short, with 10 bases between. CDR1 and CDR2 (germline): SGHTA, FQGNSA. There are 12 residues in the CDR3. CDR3 in DNA: TGTGCCAGCAGCTTAGTAACCGCCGGCATATATTTT. It translates to CASSLVTAGIYF. The full variable domain, its missing parts supplied by reference TRBV7-2 and TRBJ1-3, is GAGVSQSPSNKVTEKGKDVELRCDPISGHTALYWYRQSLGQGLEFLIYFQGNSAPDKSGLPSDRFSAERTGGSVSTLTIQRTQQEDSAVYLCASSLVTAGIYFGEGSWLTVV.

This rearrangement joins TRBV6-2 or TRBV6-3 to TRBJ2-5, with 8 positions matching TRBD1. Germline-derived CDR1 and CDR2 are MNHEY and SVGEGT. J was trimmed by 5 bases and V by 3 bases; bases with no gene match: 5. The CDR3 spans 14 residues. CDR3 sequence reads: CASSYGQGRETQYF. In DNA, the CDR3 is TGTGCCAGCAGTTATGGACAGGGTAGGGAGACCCAGTACTTC.

This chain connects TRBV11-2 to TRBJ2-2, with 11 positions matching TRBD2. Per germline, CDR1 SGHAT and CDR2 FQNNGV. The CDR3 loop spans 15 amino acids. J gave up 3 bases and V 5 bases, and 2 bases lay outside the gene matches. The CDR3 DNA follows: TGTGCCAGCAGCCCGGGACTAGCGGACACCGGGGAGCTGTTTTTT. Translation: CASSPGLADTGELFF.

V and J are TRBV18 and TRBJ2-3; D is uncertain. The CDR3 is 16 amino acids. Between the trimmed V and J ends, which lost 1 base and 5 bases, there was a span of 16 bases. Looked up from germline, CDR1 is KGHSH and CDR2 is LQKENI. Here the CDR3 reads CASSPLNRKQLDTQYF. In nucleotides, the CDR3 is TGTGCCAGCTCACCACTAAATCGGAAACAGTTAGATACGCAGTATTTT.

V gene TRBV4-3 combines with J gene TRBJ2-1; possibly TRBD2 for D (5 bases). The CDR3 has 15 residues. Trimming stripped 1 base from V and 2 bases from J, with 9 bases between. Germline CDR1 LGHNA, CDR2 YSLEER. The CDR3 nucleotides are TGCGCCAGCAGCCAAGCTCGGGATACCTACAATGAGCAGTTCTTC. This sequence encodes CASSQARDTYNEQFF.

The chain links TRBV21-1 to TRBJ2-7; the D segment call TRBD2 is taken from the table without a DNA check. TRBV21-1 corresponds to a pseudogene. The CDR3 runs to 15 residues. The CDR3 loop reads CASTPLSVPPYEQYV. The CDR3 DNA is TGTGCCAGCACCCCCCTTAGCGTCCCTCCCTACGAGCAGTACGTC.

This clone was detected only once. The rearrangement joins TRBV18 to TRBJ1-1, with 10 bases lining up with TRBD1. The CDR3 has 15 residues. The trim removed 6 bases at V and 4 bases at J, leaving 8 bases unmatched. Germline CDR1 reads KGHSH; CDR2 reads LQKENI. This CDR3 reads CASSATGGKPTEAFF. CDR3 nucleotides: TGTGCCAGCTCGGCGACAGGGGGCAAACCCACTGAAGCTTTCTTT. Full variable domain (rest looked up from reference TRBV18 and TRBJ1-1): NAGVMQNPRHLVRRRGQEARLRCSPMKGHSHVYWYRQLPEEGLKFMVYLQKENIIDESGMPKERFSAEFPKEGPSILRIQQVVRGDSAAYFCASSATGGKPTEAFFGQGTRLTVV.

This clone was seen a handful of times. The chain combines TRBV27 with TRBJ1-2; D gene unclear. The CDR3 has 15 amino acids. V shed 4 bases and J shed 7 bases, with 19 bases lying between them. Germline V gene sequence: CDR1 MNHEY, CDR2 SMNVEV (reference sequence). The CDR3 sequence is CASSSTGSLLPGYTF. The CDR3 coding sequence is TGTGCCAGCAGTTCCACCGGGAGCCTACTCCCTGGCTACACCTTC.

The chain carries TRBV23-1 and TRBJ2-7; 7 bases map to TRBD1. TRBV23-1 is designated an ORF whose function remains uncertain. This CDR3 region has 15 residues. V gave up 1 base and J gave up 5 bases; unmatched junction bases: 8. In nucleotides, the CDR3 is TGCGCCAGCAGTCAATACGAGGGGGCGTTGGACGAGCAGTACGTC. Its protein is CASSQYEGALDEQYV.

This chain uses TRBV11-2 with TRBJ2-5; 10 bases line up with TRBD1. V shed 4 bases, J shed 2 bases, and the junction held 4 bases outside the gene matches. The germline gives CDR1 SGHAT, CDR2 FQNNGV. The CDR3 contains 15 residues. CDR3: CASSYVDRGQETQYF. The DNA of the CDR3 is TGTGCCAGCAGCTACGTGGACAGGGGGCAAGAGACCCAGTACTTC.

The chain uses TRBV30 and TRBJ1-2, with TRBD1 as a possible D gene (6 bases). The CDR3 sequence is 15 residues long. The germline gives CDR1 GTSNPN, CDR2 SVGIG (reference sequence). Trimming cost V 4 bases and J 4 bases, with 19 bases left between them. The CDR3 is CAWNTPRGGFYGYTF. In DNA form, the CDR3 reads TGTGCCTGGAACACACCGAGGGGGGGCTTCTATGGCTACACCTTC.

For the CDR3, the DNA is TGTGCCAGCAGCCAGACTAGTCTGGTTGAGCAGTTCTTC. It yields the protein CASSQTSLVEQFF. This chain uses TRBV11-1 with TRBJ2-1, with a possible D match to TRBD2 (6 bases). Germline V CDR1 and CDR2: SGHAT, FQDESV (reference sequence). The CDR3 runs to 13 residues. The V gene lost 5 bases and the J gene lost 9 bases, with 14 bases spanning the gap.

There are a few counts of this clone. V and J are TRBV4-3 and TRBJ2-1; 7 nucleotides agree with TRBD2. The CDR3 has 14 amino acids. Per the germline V gene, CDR1 is LGHNA and CDR2 is YSLEER. V lost 3 bases to trimming and J lost 6 bases; unmatched junction nucleotides: 5. CDR3: CASSQVGRGNEQFF. CDR3 sequence (DNA): TGCGCCAGCAGCCAGGTAGGGAGGGGCAATGAGCAGTTCTTC.

The rearrangement uses TRBV2 and TRBJ2-3, with TRBD2 matching 9 bases. The CDR3 is made up of 17 amino acids. Germline trimming cut 2 bases from V and 5 bases from J; bases unmatched to any gene: 11. In germline, CDR1 is SNHLY, CDR2 FYNNEI. CDR3 sequence (DNA): TGTGCCAGCAGTGAATTTGGGACTAGCTCGGGGGAAGATACGCAGTATTTT. It translates to CASSEFGTSSGEDTQYF.

V gene TRBV7-2 combines with J gene TRBJ1-4; maybe TRBD1 (6 bases). Germline V gives CDR1 SGHTA, CDR2 FQGNSA. The CDR3 loop spans 14 amino acids. Trimming took off 5 bases at V and 7 bases at J, with 14 bases between the two ends. CDR3 sequence (DNA): TGTGCCAGCAGCGATACAGGGTTCGGTGAAAAACTGTTTTTT. It yields the protein CASSDTGFGEKLFF. The full variable domain, rest sourced from reference TRBV7-2 and TRBJ1-4, is GAGVSQSPSNKVTEKGKDVELRCDPISGHTALYWYRQSLGQGLEFLIYFQGNSAPDKSGLPSDRFSAERTGGSVSTLTIQRTQQEDSAVYLCASSDTGFGEKLFFGSGTQLSVL.

This clone appeared a single time. V gene TRBV5-4 combines with J gene TRBJ2-7; 9 positions match TRBD2. V was pared by 4 bases and J by 0 bases, with 5 bases of the junction left unmatched. Germline loops: CDR1 SGHNT, CDR2 YYREEE (reference sequence). The CDR3 length is 15 residues. The CDR3 bases are TGTGCCAGCAGCGTTCTAGCGGGGCCCTCCTACGAGCAGTACTTC. Translated, it gives CASSVLAGPSYEQYF.